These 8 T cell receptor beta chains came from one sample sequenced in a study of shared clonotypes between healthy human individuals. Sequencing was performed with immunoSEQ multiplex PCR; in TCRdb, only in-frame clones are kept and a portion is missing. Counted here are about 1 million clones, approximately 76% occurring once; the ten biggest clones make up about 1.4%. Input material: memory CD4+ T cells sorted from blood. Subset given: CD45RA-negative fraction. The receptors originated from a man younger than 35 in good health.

The CDR3 sequence is CASSLVGRRSSYEQYF. CDR3 in DNA: TGTGCCAGCAGCTTAGTCGGACGGAGAAGCTCCTACGAGCAGTACTTC. The V gene is TRBV7-2, the J gene TRBJ2-7; D call uncertain. Germline V gene lookup returns CDR1 SGHTA and CDR2 FQGNSA. The CDR3 has 16 amino acids. Trimming removed 1 base at V and 0 bases at J, with 13 bases between. The full variable domain, in which reference TRBV7-2 and TRBJ2-7 provide the parts outside the CDR3, is GAGVSQSPSNKVTEKGKDVELRCDPISGHTALYWYRQSLGQGLEFLIYFQGNSAPDKSGLPSDRFSAERTGGSVSTLTIQRTQQEDSAVYLCASSLVGRRSSYEQYFGPGTRLTVT.

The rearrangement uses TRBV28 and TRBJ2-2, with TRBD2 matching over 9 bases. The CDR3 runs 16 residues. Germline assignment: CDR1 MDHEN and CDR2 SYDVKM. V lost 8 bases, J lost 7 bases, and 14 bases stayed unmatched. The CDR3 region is CASRPPGTSSNGELFF. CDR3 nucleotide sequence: TGTGCCAGCCGACCCCCCGGGACTAGCTCGAACGGGGAGCTGTTTTTT.

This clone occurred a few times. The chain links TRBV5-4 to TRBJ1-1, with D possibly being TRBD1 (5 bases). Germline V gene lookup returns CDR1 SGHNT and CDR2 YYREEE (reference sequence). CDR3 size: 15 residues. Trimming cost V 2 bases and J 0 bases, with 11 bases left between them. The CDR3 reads CASSLNGGMNTEAFF. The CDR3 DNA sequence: TGTGCCAGCAGCTTAAACGGGGGGATGAACACTGAAGCTTTCTTT.

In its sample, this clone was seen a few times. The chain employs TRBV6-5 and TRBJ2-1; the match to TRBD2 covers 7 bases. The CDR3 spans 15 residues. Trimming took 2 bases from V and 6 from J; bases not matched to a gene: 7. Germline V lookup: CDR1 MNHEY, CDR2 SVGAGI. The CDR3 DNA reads TGTGCCAGCAGTTACCCGGGCGGGAGTGGCAATGAGCAGTTCTTC. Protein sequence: CASSYPGGSGNEQFF.

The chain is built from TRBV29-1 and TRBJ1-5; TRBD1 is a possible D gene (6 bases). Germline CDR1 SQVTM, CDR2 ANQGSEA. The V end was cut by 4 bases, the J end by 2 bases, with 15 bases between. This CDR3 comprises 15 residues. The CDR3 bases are TGCAGCGTTGTTGAGGGGGGCCGGGGCAATCAGCCCCAGCATTTT. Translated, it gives CSVVEGGRGNQPQHF.

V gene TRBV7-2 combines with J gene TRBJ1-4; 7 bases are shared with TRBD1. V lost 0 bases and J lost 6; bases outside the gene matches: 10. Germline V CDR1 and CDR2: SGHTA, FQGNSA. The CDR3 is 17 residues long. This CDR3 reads CASSLALQGRGDEKLFF. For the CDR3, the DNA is TGTGCCAGCAGCTTAGCTCTACAGGGGAGAGGGGATGAAAAACTGTTTTTT.

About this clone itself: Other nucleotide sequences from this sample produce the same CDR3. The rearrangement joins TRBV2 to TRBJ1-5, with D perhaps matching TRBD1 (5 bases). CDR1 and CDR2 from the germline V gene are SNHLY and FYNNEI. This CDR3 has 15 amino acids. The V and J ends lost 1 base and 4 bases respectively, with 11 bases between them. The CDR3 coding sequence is TGTGCCAGCAGTGAAGAGGGGAGGGGTAATCAGCCCCAGCATTTT. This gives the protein CASSEEGRGNQPQHF.

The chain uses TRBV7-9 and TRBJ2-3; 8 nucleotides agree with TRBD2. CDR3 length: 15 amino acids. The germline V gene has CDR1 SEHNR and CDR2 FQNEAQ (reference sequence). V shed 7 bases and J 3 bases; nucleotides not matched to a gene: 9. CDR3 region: CASNDGGAWTDTQYF. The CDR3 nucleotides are TGTGCCAGCAACGACGGGGGGGCCTGGACAGATACGCAGTATTTT. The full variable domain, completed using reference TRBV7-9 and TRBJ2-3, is DTGVSQNPRHKITKRGQNVTFRCDPISEHNRLYWYRQTLGQGPEFLTYFQNEAQLEKSRLLSDRFSAERPKGSFSTLEIQRTEQGDSAMYLCASNDGGAWTDTQYFGPGTRLTVL.